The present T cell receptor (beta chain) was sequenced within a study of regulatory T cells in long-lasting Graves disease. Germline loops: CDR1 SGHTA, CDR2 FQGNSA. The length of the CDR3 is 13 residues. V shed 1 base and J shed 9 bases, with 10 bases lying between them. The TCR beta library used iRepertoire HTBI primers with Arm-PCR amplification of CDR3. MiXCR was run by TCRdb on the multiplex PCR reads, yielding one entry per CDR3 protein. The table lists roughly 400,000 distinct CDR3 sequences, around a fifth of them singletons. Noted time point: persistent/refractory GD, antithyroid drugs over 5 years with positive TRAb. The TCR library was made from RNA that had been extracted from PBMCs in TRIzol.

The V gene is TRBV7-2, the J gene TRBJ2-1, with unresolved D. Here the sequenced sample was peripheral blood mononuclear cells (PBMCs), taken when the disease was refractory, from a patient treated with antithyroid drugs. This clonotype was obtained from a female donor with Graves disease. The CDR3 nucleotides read TGTGCCAGCAGCTTAGGACCCGCAGGTGAGCAGTTCTTC. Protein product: CASSLGPAGEQFF.